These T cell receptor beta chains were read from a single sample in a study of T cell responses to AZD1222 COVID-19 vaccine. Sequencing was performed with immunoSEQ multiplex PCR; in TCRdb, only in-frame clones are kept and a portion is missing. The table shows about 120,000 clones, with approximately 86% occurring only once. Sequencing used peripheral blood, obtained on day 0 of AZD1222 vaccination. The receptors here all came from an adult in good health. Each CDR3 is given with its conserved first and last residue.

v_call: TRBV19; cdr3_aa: CASSTGQANTEAFF
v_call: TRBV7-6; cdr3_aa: CASSLRQVGAYEQYF
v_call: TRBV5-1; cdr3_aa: CASSLGEADGYGYTF
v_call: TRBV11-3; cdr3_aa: CASSLGGTNMLYTDTQYF
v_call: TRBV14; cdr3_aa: CASSRTPGQGYEQYF
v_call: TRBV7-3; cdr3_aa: CASSLSAVGEQYF
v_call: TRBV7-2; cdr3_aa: CASSLNTNTGELFF
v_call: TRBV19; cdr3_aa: CASSILGRHNYGYTF
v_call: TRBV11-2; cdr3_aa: CASSPLAMTGDYGYTF
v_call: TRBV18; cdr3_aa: CASSPLSRQGAGGYGYTF
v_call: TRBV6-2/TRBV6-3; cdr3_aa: CASSYAQGRGNQPQHF
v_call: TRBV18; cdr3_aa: CASSPGTSGTVHVYSTSNEQFF
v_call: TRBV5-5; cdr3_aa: CASSLLRSYEQYF
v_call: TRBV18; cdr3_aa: CASSPYRAGSNTGELFF
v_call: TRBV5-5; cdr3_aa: CASSLAGLANYGYTF
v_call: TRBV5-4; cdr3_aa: CASSTLGGQGTFF
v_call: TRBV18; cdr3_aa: CASSPWHETGELFF
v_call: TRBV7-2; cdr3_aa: CASSWGTRGRAKTGELFF
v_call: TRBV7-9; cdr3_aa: CASSLGQGIYEQYF
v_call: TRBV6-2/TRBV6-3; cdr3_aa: CASSWGLAGGSEQFF
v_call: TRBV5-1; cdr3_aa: CASSLDRALYNEQFF
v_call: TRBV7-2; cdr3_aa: CASSSWTGLNEQYF
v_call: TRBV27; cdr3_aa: CASSFRDRVNTEAFF
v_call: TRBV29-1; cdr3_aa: CSVEGPGGSSAYYGYTF
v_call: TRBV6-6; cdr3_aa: CASSWTGGPTDTQYF
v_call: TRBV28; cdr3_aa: CASSSDRGVKSNQPQHF
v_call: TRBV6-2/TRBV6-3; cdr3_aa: CASSALSGRDTQYF
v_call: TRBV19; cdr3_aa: CASSIPGGGMDTQYF
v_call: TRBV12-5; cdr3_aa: CASAVDRGADTQYF
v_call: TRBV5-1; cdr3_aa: CASRRTSAGSYEQYF
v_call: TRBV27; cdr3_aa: CASSLGAGISGNTIYF
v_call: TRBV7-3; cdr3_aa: CASSDRVGGTGELFF
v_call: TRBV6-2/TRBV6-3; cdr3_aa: CASSSGPHKGNTEAFF
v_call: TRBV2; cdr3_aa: CATKSSSSTDTQYF
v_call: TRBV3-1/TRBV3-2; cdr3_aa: CATGPSSYNEQFF
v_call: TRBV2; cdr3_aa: CASSGQGANGYTF
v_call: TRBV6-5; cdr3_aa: CASRRWDSGNYEQYF
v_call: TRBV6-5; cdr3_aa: CAGQGWDEQYF
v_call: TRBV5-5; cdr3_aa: CASSGTGFGRNTEAFF
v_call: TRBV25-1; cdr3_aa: CASSVTGGAHGANVLTF
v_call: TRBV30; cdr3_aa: CAWSARRGANEKLFF
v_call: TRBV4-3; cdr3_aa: CASSQDFPSYGYTF
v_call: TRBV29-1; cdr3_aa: CSVALLGLRSYNEQFF
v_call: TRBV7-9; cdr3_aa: CASSSDLRSYGYTF
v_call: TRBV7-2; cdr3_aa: CASSLGTGVSYGYTF
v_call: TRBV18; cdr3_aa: CASSPPASGQKETQYF
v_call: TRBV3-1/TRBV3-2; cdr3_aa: CASSHNRAQFTGNTIYF
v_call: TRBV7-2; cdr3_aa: CASSLVDRVTGNTIYF
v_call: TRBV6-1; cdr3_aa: CASSEDSRPNQPQHF
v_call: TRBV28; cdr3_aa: CASSFATGAYGYTF
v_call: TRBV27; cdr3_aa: CASSSPYRGQYGYTF
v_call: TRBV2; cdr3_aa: CASSEDGGSGNTIYF